Below, one T cell receptor beta chain is given with its context. Authors' methods: Amplification of reference gene primers provided the estimated nucleated cell counts. Data came from immunoSEQ multiplex PCR; TCRdb stores just in-frame clones and leaves some out. That table furnishes V, J and clone size, whereas the DNA furnished D and trimming. The repertoire has a few hundred thousand clones, about nine tenths of them found once; the top ten carry 1%. This sample is drawn from a study of blood T cell repertoires in COVID-19. Study-level information: The origin of the acute and convalescent COVID-19 samples was the United States, Italy and Spain. Sample material is recorded as cDNA or gDNA derived from T cells, B-cell-depleted T cells, or PBMCs.

The CDR3 extends over 18 amino acids. Germline CDR1 and CDR2: LNHDA and SQIVND (reference sequence). The V and J ends lost 7 bases and 1 base respectively, with 23 bases between them. The gene calls are TRBV19 and TRBJ1-5, with D perhaps TRBD1 (6 bases). This receptor was obtained from a middle-aged man with active or convalescent COVID-19. The sequenced material came from peripheral blood. CDR3 in DNA: TGTGCCAGTATCTCACGGAGCTGGGGGCGGGGGAGCAATCAGCCCCAGCATTTT. Translation: CASISRSWGRGSNQPQHF.